This TCR beta chain was recovered during a study of T cells in Graves' hyperthyroidism and ophthalmopathy. Study conclusions and caveats: Most expanded thyroid clonotypes above 0.001 recurred in blood. Ophthalmopathy, which appeared later, was predicted by the model a median about 5.9 months before onset.

TCR beta CDR3 region amplification was performed from RNA transcripts. The HTBI primer set was used in a first-round RT-PCR of the TCR CDR3. TCRdb reprocessed the multiplex PCR reads with MiXCR, giving one entry per CDR3 protein. This sample has 550,000 to 700,000 distinct CDR3 sequences; 46% occur once, and the top ten carry 15% to 20%. This clonotype was seen a few times. Its antigen is unidentified. Sequence at one end of the junction differs from germline and may be a read error. Patients having uncontrolled infection, another autoimmune disease, pregnancy or lactation were not included. The TCR sequence derives from an adult woman with Graves' disease, either hyperthyroidism or ophthalmopathy (not recorded which). The sequenced sample consisted of peripheral blood or thyroid tissue (not recorded which).

The CDR3 protein is CASSTPGRGSREQFF. CDR3 in DNA: TGTGCCAGCAGCACACCGGGACGGGGGTCGAGGGAGCAGTTTTTT. This chain uses TRBV7-8 with TRBJ2-2, with D possibly TRBD2 on 6 matching bases. The CDR3 totals 15 residues. The V gene's germline CDR1 is SGHVS and CDR2 FQNEAQ.